Below are 14 T cell receptor beta chains sequenced from a single sample in a study of cytomegalovirus exposure and HLA in healthy donors. Assay used: immunoSEQ multiplex PCR; TCRdb lists only in-frame clones, some missing. Among more than 120,000 clones listed, roughly 89% were seen once. The sequenced sample consisted of PBMCs. The receptors stem from a man between 18 and 35 years old in good health and CMV-seropositive.

The chain links TRBV4-1 to TRBJ2-1; TRBD2 agrees at 14 bases. V shed 2 bases, J shed 7 bases, and the junction held 10 bases outside the gene matches. Germline-derived CDR1 and CDR2 are MGHRA and YSYEKL. This CDR3 has 18 amino acids. CDR3 sequence (DNA): TGCGCCAGCAGCCAATTCCCACCGGGACTAGCGGGAGTAAATGAGCAGTTCTTC. It codes for CASSQFPPGLAGVNEQFF.

The genes are TRBV25-1 and TRBJ2-2; no definite D call. The germline CDR1 and CDR2 sequences are MGHDK and SYGVNS. The CDR3 extends over 12 amino acids. The V end was cut by 10 bases, the J end by 7 bases, with 13 bases between. The CDR3 DNA reads as TGTGCCACAACCTATGGTGGCGGGGAGCTGTTTTTT. Its translation: CATTYGGGELFF.

This chain joins TRBV19 and TRBJ2-7, with 10 bases matching TRBD2. The CDR3 runs 15 residues. CDR1 LNHDA and CDR2 SQIVND come from the germline V gene (reference sequence). J was trimmed by 7 bases and V by 7 bases; bases with no gene match: 13. The CDR3 DNA follows: TGTGCCAGTAAAGGGGGAGCGGGAGGGGCCGGTGAGCAGTACTTC. It encodes CASKGGAGGAGEQYF.

With respect to this clone: This specimen includes other DNA sequences encoding the same CDR3. The gene calls are TRBV6-6 and TRBJ2-7; the D is unclear. Looked up from germline, CDR1 is MNHNY and CDR2 is SVGAGI (reference sequence). V was clipped by 0 bases and J by 1 base, with 7 bases between them. This CDR3 has 14 residues. The chain's CDR3 is CASSYSSGSYEQYF. The DNA of the CDR3 is TGTGCCAGCAGTTACTCGTCCGGGTCCTACGAGCAGTACTTC.

The chain links TRBV7-3 to TRBJ1-1; D not resolved. This CDR3 is built from 15 residues. The V end was cut by 5 bases, the J end by 1 base, with 14 bases between. From germline, CDR1 is SGHTA and CDR2 FQGTGA. The CDR3 sequence is CASSAGSPKNTEAFF. CDR3 coding DNA: TGTGCCAGCAGCGCCGGGTCGCCGAAGAACACTGAAGCTTTCTTT.

The CDR3 spells CASSHSDRETFHEKLFF. CDR3 bases: TGCGCCAGCAGCCACTCGGACAGGGAGACATTTCACGAAAAACTGTTTTTT. This rearrangement joins TRBV4-1 to TRBJ1-4, with TRBD1 identical over 8 bases. This CDR3 comprises 17 residues. CDR1 and CDR2 (germline): MGHRA, YSYEKL. J lost 8 bases, V lost 3 bases, and 14 bases had no gene match.

The chain carries TRBV5-1 and TRBJ1-1, with a tentative D call TRBD1 (6 bases). The V end was cut by 0 bases, the J end by 1 base, with 10 bases between. The CDR3 spans 15 residues. In germline, CDR1 is SGHRS, CDR2 YFSETQ. The CDR3 sequence is CASSLEVTGNTEAFF. The CDR3 DNA reads as TGCGCCAGCAGCTTGGAGGTGACAGGGAACACTGAAGCTTTCTTT.

The chain carries TRBV9 and TRBJ2-7, with D tentatively TRBD1 (6 bases). V was clipped by 3 bases and J by 3 bases, with 13 bases between them. Per the germline V gene, CDR1 is SGDLS and CDR2 is YYNGEE. This CDR3 contains 14 residues. The DNA for the CDR3 is TGTGCCAGCAGCGGGGGACAAGGGAACTACGAGCAGTACTTC. Protein: CASSGGQGNYEQYF.

The chain employs TRBV27 and TRBJ1-6; maybe TRBD1 (6 bases). This CDR3 has 16 residues. The V end was cut by 3 bases, the J end by 3 bases, with 12 bases between. Germline CDR1 reads MNHEY; CDR2 reads SMNVEV (reference sequence). CDR3 DNA: TGTGCCAGCAGTTTGTCGGGACAAAACTATAATTCACCCCTCCACTTT. Its translation is CASSLSGQNYNSPLHF.

The chain couples TRBV7-9 to TRBJ2-3, with a weak D call TRBD2 (5 bases). V was pared by 3 bases and J by 1 base, with 11 bases between. The CDR3 contains 15 residues. Germline CDR1 is SEHNR and CDR2 is FQNEAQ (reference sequence). The chain's CDR3 is CASSFILSGTDTQYF. The CDR3 DNA is TGTGCCAGCAGCTTTATCCTTAGCGGCACAGATACGCAGTATTTT.

Only a few counts were recorded for this clone. V usage is TRBV2 and J usage is TRBJ1-2; no clear D. Trimming took off 8 bases at V and 2 bases at J, with 12 bases between the two ends. This CDR3 is 13 amino acids long. Germline CDR1 is SNHLY and CDR2 is FYNNEI. In DNA, the CDR3 is TGTGCCAGCGGACGGACGGGAAACTATGGCTACACCTTC. Translated, it gives CASGRTGNYGYTF.

This rearrangement joins TRBV19 to TRBJ1-1; possible D gene TRBD1, 6 bases. Germline CDR1 LNHDA, CDR2 SQIVND (reference sequence). CDR3 length equals 16 residues. With 2 bases removed from V and 1 base from J, the gap between germline ends came to 14 bases. The chain's CDR3 is CASSISIGQPNTEAFF. The CDR3 region has the DNA TGTGCCAGTAGTATAAGTATAGGACAGCCGAACACTGAAGCTTTCTTT.

V usage is TRBV7-2 and J usage is TRBJ2-7; tentatively, D is TRBD1 (5 bases). Germline loops: CDR1 SGHTA, CDR2 FQGNSA. The V end was cut by 2 bases, the J end by 4 bases, with 9 bases between. This CDR3 is 13 amino acids long. The CDR3 reads CASSLQGAYEQYF. CDR3 coding DNA: TGTGCCAGCAGCTTACAAGGGGCTTACGAGCAGTACTTC. The full variable domain, its missing parts supplied by reference TRBV7-2 and TRBJ2-7, is GAGVSQSPSNKVTEKGKDVELRCDPISGHTALYWYRQSLGQGLEFLIYFQGNSAPDKSGLPSDRFSAERTGGSVSTLTIQRTQQEDSAVYLCASSLQGAYEQYFGPGTRLTVT.

This clone was counted once. The chain carries TRBV10-3 and TRBJ1-2; D perhaps matches TRBD1 (5 bases). Germline-derived CDR1 and CDR2 are ENHRY and SYGVKD. There are 15 residues in the CDR3. The V end lost 0 bases, the J end lost 6 bases, and 14 bases lay between the germline ends. CDR3 nucleotides: TGTGCCATCAGTGAGTCGACTCCAGGGATGCATGGCTACACCTTC. Translating it yields CAISESTPGMHGYTF.